Listed below are T cell receptor beta chains from one sample, sequenced in a study of blood T cell repertoires in COVID-19. Clones were sequenced by immunoSEQ multiplex PCR, and TCRdb holds only the in-frame ones, with some missing. The table includes around 95,000 clones, 91% detected once. The sequenced sample consisted of peripheral blood. The receptors stem from a man aged 50 or older with active COVID-19. The CDR3 runs from the conserved cysteine through the conserved F or W. The D gene is left open where the match is weak. Expanded clones get a size class; other rows say once, few or many, or leave the size out.

- TRBJ2-7 - TRBV19 CASKPSPYEQYF TGTGCCAGTAAACCCAGTCCCTACGAGCAGTACTTC
TRBD2 TRBJ2-1 - TRBV7-9 CASSRRLAGEDNEQFF TGTGCCAGCAGCCGGCGACTAGCGGGAGAGGACAATGAGCAGTTCTTC
TRBD1 TRBJ2-2 - TRBV19 CASTQDRGQPNYTGELFF TGTGCCAGTACCCAGGACAGGGGGCAGCCGAACTACACCGGGGAGCTGTTTTTT
- TRBJ1-5 - TRBV12-3/TRBV12-4 CASSLGGPQHF TGTGCCAGCAGTTTAGGGGGCCCCCAGCATTTT
TRBD1 TRBJ1-1 - TRBV11-2 CASSSDRGNTEAFF TGTGCCAGCAGCTCGGACAGGGGGAACACTGAAGCTTTCTTT
TRBD2 TRBJ2-3 - TRBV6-1 CASSEAGTSGGDTQYF TGTGCCAGCAGTGAAGCAGGGACTAGCGGAGGAGATACGCAGTATTTT
- TRBJ1-2 - TRBV19 CASSIDRSYGYTF TGTGCCAGTAGTATCGACAGGAGCTATGGCTACACCTTC
- TRBJ1-2 - TRBV7-3 CASSLNPPGQTPYGYTF TGTGCCAGCAGCTTAAATCCGCCAGGGCAAACACCGTATGGCTACACCTTC
TRBD1 TRBJ1-1 - TRBV7-9 CASSPQGVNTEAFF TGTGCCAGCAGCCCCCAGGGGGTCAACACTGAAGCTTTCTTT
TRBD1 TRBJ1-1 once TRBV6-1 CASSETGALGLEAFF TGTGCCAGCAGTGAGACAGGGGCGCTAGGACTTGAAGCTTTCTTT
- TRBJ2-2 - TRBV15 CATSRAGRSTSGELFF TGTGCCACCAGCAGAGCGGGGAGGAGCACGTCCGGGGAGCTGTTTTTT
TRBD1 TRBJ1-2 - TRBV5-4 CASSPIGTGNGYTF TGTGCCAGCAGCCCGATAGGGACAGGGAATGGCTACACCTTC
- TRBJ1-3 - TRBV7-8 CASRDSSGNTIYF TGTGCCAGCAGAGACAGCTCTGGAAACACCATATATTTT
TRBD2 TRBJ2-3 - TRBV10-3 CAIRGTSGRALPDTQYF TGTGCCATCAGGGGGACTAGCGGGAGGGCCCTCCCAGATACGCAGTATTTT
- TRBJ2-5 - TRBV19 CASSIFGGQGETQYF TGTGCCAGTAGTATCTTCGGGGGGCAAGGGGAGACCCAGTACTTC